The 32 T cell receptor beta chains below all came from one sample that was sequenced in a study of human T cells and chemical hapten exposure. Time point in this sample: patch test 1, 2 weeks after DPC sensitization. The treatment is: therapeutic diphenylcyclopropenone sensitization with weekly scalp DPC. TCRdb fed the RACE reads into MiXCR, producing one record per CDR3 protein. The sample records fewer than 400,000 distinct CDR3 sequences, 5.5% to 8% being singletons. Specimen: whole blood, collected in connection with sensitization to the hapten diphenylcyclopropenone (DPC). Receptors originate from a woman between 18 and 29 years old with alopecia areata. Some clones in this sample may be carry-over from other donors' samples.

The rearrangement joins TRBV5-1 to TRBJ2-7, with 9 bases fitting TRBD1. The V gene's germline CDR1 is SGHRS and CDR2 YFSETQ. The CDR3 is made up of 15 amino acids. The V segment lost 3 bases and the J segment 5 bases; nucleotides outside the gene matches: 9. CDR3 amino acids: CASSWGDRDHDEQYF. In DNA form, the CDR3 reads TGCGCCAGCAGCTGGGGGGACAGGGACCACGACGAGCAGTACTTC.

In this sample, this clonotype turned up a few times. J is TRBJ2-5 and V is TRBV20-1; TRBD2 aligns across 8 bases. V was pared by 0 bases and J by 5 bases, with 8 bases of the junction left unmatched. Germline CDR1 DFQATT, CDR2 SNEGSKA (reference sequence). This CDR3 spans 15 amino acids. CDR3 loop: CSARDVAGGGETQYF. DNA for the CDR3: TGCAGTGCTAGAGATGTTGCGGGGGGAGGCGAGACCCAGTACTTC.

V gene TRBV7-2 combines with J gene TRBJ2-3; D is undetermined. The V and J ends lost 5 bases and 3 bases respectively, with 12 bases between them. The CDR3 runs to 14 residues. Germline assignment: CDR1 SGHTA and CDR2 FQGNSA. CDR3 DNA sequence: TGTGCCAGCAGCCCGGATAGAGTTACAGATACGCAGTATTTT. This sequence encodes CASSPDRVTDTQYF.

V gene TRBV6-1 combines with J gene TRBJ1-6; 12 bases fit TRBD1. The CDR3 is made up of 16 amino acids. With V trimmed by 6 bases and J by 9 bases, 9 bases remained unmatched. From germline, CDR1 is MNHNS and CDR2 SASEGT. CDR3 nucleotide sequence: TGTGCCAGCAGGAAGGGACAGGGGGCTCGAGGTTCACCCCTCCACTTT. It encodes CASRKGQGARGSPLHF.

In this sample, this clonotype turned up a few times. This chain connects TRBV7-3 to TRBJ2-1, with 9 bases identical to TRBD2. The ends lost 5 bases at V and 0 bases at J; junction bases unmatched: 8. The CDR3 loop spans 17 amino acids. Germline CDR1 SGHTA, CDR2 FQGTGA. The CDR3 DNA sequence: TGTGCCAGCAGCGAAAGAGGCGGGGGGGCCTCCTACAATGAGCAGTTCTTC. Its protein is CASSERGGGASYNEQFF.

This clonotype has at least ten counts. The chain couples TRBV29-1 to TRBJ1-2; D might be TRBD1 (5 bases). The CDR3 runs to 12 residues. Trimming left V 7 bases short and J 5 bases short, with 14 bases between. Germline lookup yields CDR1 SQVTM and CDR2 ANQGSEA. Here the CDR3 reads CSARDQGYGYTF. In nucleotides, the CDR3 is TGCAGCGCAAGAGACCAGGGTTATGGCTACACCTTC.

The rearrangement joins TRBV13 to TRBJ2-7; 15 bases fit TRBD2. This CDR3 region has 16 residues. CDR1 and CDR2 from the germline V gene are PRHDT and FYEKMQ (reference sequence). With 5 bases clipped from V and 4 bases from J, the junction kept 6 bases outside the gene matches. DNA for the CDR3: TGTGCCAGCAGCCCGGGACTAGCGGGGGGAAAGTACGAGCAGTACTTC. Its protein is CASSPGLAGGKYEQYF. Full variable domain (missing parts from reference TRBV13 and TRBJ2-7): AAGVIQSPRHLIKEKRETATLKCYPIPRHDTVYWYQQGPGQDPQFLISFYEKMQSDKGSIPDRFSAQQFSDYHSELNMSSLELGDSALYFCASSPGLAGGKYEQYFGPGTRLTVT.

This clonotype was detected ten times or more. The J gene is TRBJ1-5, the V gene TRBV20-1, with D tentatively TRBD1 (5 bases). In germline, CDR1 is DFQATT, CDR2 SNEGSKA (reference sequence). Between the trimmed V and J ends, which lost 3 bases and 6 bases, there was a span of 15 bases. The CDR3 covers 14 residues. Here the CDR3 DNA reads TGCAGTGCTAGCGGGGGGGGAACTCTTCAGCCCCAGCATTTT. Translation: CSASGGGTLQPQHF.

The rearrangement joins TRBV21-1 to TRBJ2-7; TRBD2, the table's D call, was not compared with the DNA. TRBV21-1 is a known pseudogene. The CDR3 totals 23 residues. In nucleotides, the CDR3 is TGTGCCAGCACCCATTTTTGGACTAGCGGGAGCCTATCGAGGGTAGTCAGGACCCACGAGCAGTACTTC. Protein product: CASTHFWTSGSLSRVVRTHEQYF.

This clonotype was detected ten times or more. The gene calls are TRBV20-1 and TRBJ2-1; possibly TRBD2 for D (6 bases). V lost 3 bases and J lost 3, with 9 bases in between. The CDR3 runs 13 residues. Per germline, CDR1 DFQATT and CDR2 SNEGSKA (reference sequence). Here the CDR3 reads CSASGGVYNEQFF. CDR3 coding DNA: TGCAGTGCTAGCGGGGGAGTCTACAATGAGCAGTTCTTC.

A few counts support this clonotype. The J gene is TRBJ2-7, the V gene TRBV20-1; 8 bases line up with TRBD1. After removal of 6 bases from V and 3 bases from J, the junction contained 4 bases not matched to a gene. The CDR3 consists of 12 residues. Germline values: CDR1 DFQATT, CDR2 SNEGSKA (reference sequence). DNA for the CDR3: TGCAGTGCCCCGGACAGGGTCTACGAGCAGTACTTC. The encoded protein is CSAPDRVYEQYF.

There are a few counts of this clonotype. The chain couples TRBV6-2 or TRBV6-3 to TRBJ2-3; weak D call: TRBD1 (5 bases). This CDR3 is 13 amino acids long. The germline V and J ends were trimmed by 2 bases and 6 bases, with 9 bases remaining between them. The germline V gene has CDR1 MNHEY and CDR2 SVGEGT. The DNA of the CDR3 is TGTGCCAGCAGTTACAGGGGATCTGATACGCAGTATTTT. Translated, it gives CASSYRGSDTQYF.

The genes are TRBV20-1 and TRBJ1-5; no clear D. V lost 1 base and J lost 6, with 4 bases in between. The CDR3 runs to 11 residues. Germline V gene sequence: CDR1 DFQATT, CDR2 SNEGSKA (reference sequence). The CDR3 DNA sequence: TGCAGTGCTAGAGGTACTCAGCCCCAGCATTTT. Its translation: CSARGTQPQHF.

The sample holds many counts of this clonotype. The chain joins TRBV28 to TRBJ2-3; either TRBD1 or TRBD2 may fit D (6 bases each). V gave up 2 bases and J gave up 4 bases, with 10 bases separating them. The CDR3 covers 14 residues. Per the germline V gene, CDR1 is MDHEN and CDR2 is SYDVKM. CDR3 nucleotides: TGTGCCAGCAGTTTAGGGGGGCATGCAGATACGCAGTATTTT. It yields the protein CASSLGGHADTQYF.

The rearrangement joins TRBV18 to TRBJ1-2; D is perhaps TRBD1 (5 bases). V shed 0 bases and J shed 2 bases, with 13 bases lying between them. CDR1 KGHSH and CDR2 LQKENI come from the germline V gene. CDR3 length: 16 amino acids. The CDR3 nucleotides read TGTGCCAGCTCACCACCGTACGCACAGGAAAACTATGGCTACACCTTC. Amino acid sequence: CASSPPYAQENYGYTF.

This clonotype was recorded many times. The chain is built from TRBV6-2 or TRBV6-3 and TRBJ2-1, with D tentatively TRBD2 (5 bases). The length of the CDR3 is 14 residues. The V end lost 6 bases, the J end lost 0 bases, and 9 bases lay between the germline ends. Germline CDR1 and CDR2: MNHEY and SVGEGT. CDR3: CASSWTASYNEQFF. In DNA form, the CDR3 reads TGTGCCAGCAGCTGGACTGCCTCCTACAATGAGCAGTTCTTC.

The chain joins TRBV28 to TRBJ1-2, with 9 positions matching TRBD1. The V gene's germline CDR1 is MDHEN and CDR2 SYDVKM. The trim removed 2 bases at V and 3 bases at J, leaving 4 bases unmatched. The CDR3 is 15 amino acids. This CDR3 is CASSLTGGVYYGYTF. The CDR3 nucleotides are TGTGCCAGCAGTTTAACAGGGGGCGTCTACTATGGCTACACCTTC.

The J gene is TRBJ1-6, the V gene TRBV28; unclear D gene. The germline gives CDR1 MDHEN, CDR2 SYDVKM. This CDR3 has 15 residues. Between the trimmed V and J ends, which lost 8 bases and 4 bases, there was a span of 15 bases. The CDR3: CASGWTVPYNSPLHF. The CDR3 bases are TGTGCCAGCGGATGGACCGTACCTTATAATTCACCCCTCCACTTT.

The chain joins TRBV14 to TRBJ1-6; TRBD1 matches at 7 bases. Germline V gives CDR1 SGHDN, CDR2 FVKESK. V dropped 7 bases and J dropped 6; count of bases not matched to a gene: 12. The CDR3 is made up of 16 amino acids. CDR3: CASIHRPTGSNSPLHF. The CDR3, as DNA: TGTGCCAGCATCCACCGGCCGACAGGGTCTAATTCACCCCTCCACTTT.

The rearrangement joins TRBV5-1 to TRBJ1-6; D is possibly TRBD1 (5 bases). The CDR3 covers 17 residues. V lost 1 base and J 4 bases, leaving 15 bases between the germline ends. The germline CDR1 and CDR2 sequences are SGHRS and YFSETQ. CDR3 region: CASSLRGGTFYNSPLHF. CDR3 coding DNA: TGCGCCAGCAGCTTGCGGGGGGGAACCTTTTATAATTCACCCCTCCACTTT.

This clonotype was recorded many times. The chain employs TRBV6-6 and TRBJ2-1; 7 nucleotides match TRBD1. The CDR3 extends over 15 amino acids. Germline-derived CDR1 and CDR2 are MNHNY and SVGAGI (reference sequence). Trimming cost V 8 bases and J 8 bases; bases outside gene matches: 15. CDR3 sequence: CASGGTGEFSDEQFF. CDR3 sequence (DNA): TGTGCCAGCGGGGGAACAGGGGAGTTTAGCGATGAGCAGTTCTTC.

This chain joins TRBV6-2 or TRBV6-3 and TRBJ2-1; D uncertain. Germline V CDR1 and CDR2: MNHEY, SVGEGT. This CDR3 is 13 amino acids long. The V and J ends lost 7 bases and 10 bases respectively, with 17 bases between them. CDR3 nucleotides: TGTGCCAGCACCCCTCAACGAACCGTGGAGCAGTTCTTC. It codes for CASTPQRTVEQFF.

This clonotype was detected ten times or more. V usage is TRBV28 and J usage is TRBJ1-6; no firm D call. The germline V and J ends were trimmed by 5 bases and 7 bases, with 6 bases remaining between them. Per germline, CDR1 MDHEN and CDR2 SYDVKM. The CDR3 is 12 amino acids. The CDR3 is CASSAVNSPLHF. In DNA form, the CDR3 reads TGTGCCAGCAGTGCAGTAAATTCACCCCTCCACTTT. The full variable domain, completed using reference TRBV28 and TRBJ1-6, is DVKVTQSSRYLVKRTGEKVFLECVQDMDHENMFWYRQDPGLGLRLIYFSYDVKMKEKGDIPEGYSVSREKKERFSLILESASTNQTSMYLCASSAVNSPLHFGNGTRLTVT.

This clonotype occurred a few times. The chain employs TRBV12-3 or TRBV12-4 and TRBJ2-2; no reliable D call. The V end was cut by 2 bases, the J end by 1 base, with 8 bases between. This CDR3 spans 15 amino acids. The CDR3 sequence is CASSLIRVNTGELFF. The CDR3 bases are TGTGCCAGCAGTTTAATCCGGGTGAACACCGGGGAGCTGTTTTTT.

This clonotype came up a few times. The V gene is TRBV13, the J gene TRBJ1-2; D might be TRBD1 (6 bases). V was shortened by 1 base and J by 6 bases, with 18 bases between the two germline ends. CDR1 PRHDT and CDR2 FYEKMQ come from the germline V gene (reference sequence). This CDR3 has 16 residues. The DNA of the CDR3 is TGTGCCAGCAGCTTAGCCCGTTGGGGGCGAACCGATGGCTACACCTTC. Protein: CASSLARWGRTDGYTF.

In its sample, this clonotype was seen many times. The genes are TRBV29-1 and TRBJ1-5, with D perhaps matching TRBD1 (6 bases). This CDR3 is 13 amino acids long. V lost 4 bases, J lost 4 bases, and 11 bases lay in between. Germline V gene lookup returns CDR1 SQVTM and CDR2 ANQGSEA. CDR3 bases: TGCAGCGTTGTGGACAGTCTAAATCAGCCCCAGCATTTT. Translated, it gives CSVVDSLNQPQHF.

This clonotype appeared a few times. The chain carries TRBV6-2 or TRBV6-3 and TRBJ1-2; weak D call: TRBD1 (6 bases). Trimming removed 8 bases from V and 0 bases from J, with 16 bases in between. Germline assignment: CDR1 MNHEY and CDR2 SVGEGT. The CDR3 loop spans 15 amino acids. This CDR3 is CASGRDILSNYGYTF. The DNA for the CDR3 is TGTGCCAGCGGACGGGACATCCTCTCTAACTATGGCTACACCTTC.

This clonotype came up many times. The genes are TRBV25-1 and TRBJ2-1; tentative D call: TRBD1 (8 bases). Germline V gene sequence: CDR1 MGHDK, CDR2 SYGVNS. This CDR3 is built from 12 residues. Trimming removed 6 bases from V and 9 bases from J, with 12 bases in between. CDR3 in DNA: TGTGCCAGCAGCACAGGGGGGGGTGAGCAGTTCTTC. Encoded protein: CASSTGGGEQFF.

This clonotype has only a few counts. The genes are TRBV6-6 and TRBJ1-1; D uncertain. V was pared by 4 bases and J by 3 bases, with 12 bases between. Germline assignment: CDR1 MNHNY and CDR2 SVGAGI (reference sequence). The CDR3 totals 14 residues. The CDR3: CASSSVTGDTEAFF. The CDR3 nucleotides read TGTGCCAGCAGTTCAGTAACCGGGGACACTGAAGCTTTCTTT.

This clonotype was detected a few times. The rearrangement uses TRBV7-2 and TRBJ2-2; unclear D gene. Trimming pared 1 base from V and 3 bases from J, leaving 6 bases between. This CDR3 contains 14 residues. Germline CDR1 is SGHTA and CDR2 is FQGNSA. The CDR3, as DNA: TGTGCCAGCAGCTTAGATTCATACACCGGGGAGCTGTTTTTT. This encodes CASSLDSYTGELFF.

This clonotype was recorded at least ten times. The chain couples TRBV4-3 to TRBJ1-2; D is uncertain. V gave up 0 bases and J gave up 2 bases, with 13 bases separating them. The length of the CDR3 is 16 residues. Germline CDR1 reads LGHNA; CDR2 reads YSLEER. CDR3 sequence reads: CASSQDGYGINYGYTF. The CDR3, as DNA: TGCGCCAGCAGCCAAGATGGGTATGGAATAAACTATGGCTACACCTTC.

V is TRBV27 and J is TRBJ1-4; TRBD1 is a possible D gene (6 bases). V lost 3 bases and J 5 bases, leaving 13 bases between the germline ends. Germline loops: CDR1 MNHEY, CDR2 SMNVEV (reference sequence). The CDR3 length is 15 residues. CDR3 region: CASSLMGALNEKLFF. CDR3 bases: TGTGCCAGCAGTTTGATGGGGGCTTTAAATGAAAAACTGTTTTTT.